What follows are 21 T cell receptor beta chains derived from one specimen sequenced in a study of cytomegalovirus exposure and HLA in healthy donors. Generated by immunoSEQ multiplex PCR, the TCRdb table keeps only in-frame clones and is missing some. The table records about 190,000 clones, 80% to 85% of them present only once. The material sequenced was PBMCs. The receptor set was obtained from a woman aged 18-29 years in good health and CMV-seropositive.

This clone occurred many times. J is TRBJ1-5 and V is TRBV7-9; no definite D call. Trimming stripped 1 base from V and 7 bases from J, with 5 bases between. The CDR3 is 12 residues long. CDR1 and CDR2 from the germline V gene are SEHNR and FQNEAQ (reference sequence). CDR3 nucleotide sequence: TGTGCCAGCAGCTTAGGAACACAGCCCCAGCATTTT. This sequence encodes CASSLGTQPQHF. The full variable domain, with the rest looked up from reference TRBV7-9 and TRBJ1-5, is DTGVSQNPRHKITKRGQNVTFRCDPISEHNRLYWYRQTLGQGPEFLTYFQNEAQLEKSRLLSDRFSAERPKGSFSTLEIQRTEQGDSAMYLCASSLGTQPQHFGDGTRLSIL.

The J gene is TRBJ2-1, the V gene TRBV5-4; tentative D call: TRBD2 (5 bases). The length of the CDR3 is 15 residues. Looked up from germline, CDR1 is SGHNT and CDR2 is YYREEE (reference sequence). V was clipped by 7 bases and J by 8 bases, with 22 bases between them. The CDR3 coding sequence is TGTGCCAGCGGAACTAAGACGGGGTTTGGGGATGAGCAGTTCTTC. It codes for CASGTKTGFGDEQFF.

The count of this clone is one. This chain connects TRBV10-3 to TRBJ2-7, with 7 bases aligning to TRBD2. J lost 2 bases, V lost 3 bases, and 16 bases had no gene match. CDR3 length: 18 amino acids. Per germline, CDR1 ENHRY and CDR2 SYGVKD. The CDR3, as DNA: TGTGCCATCAGTGACCGGGGTATAAAGCGGGGAAGTACCTACGAGCAGTACTTC. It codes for CAISDRGIKRGSTYEQYF.

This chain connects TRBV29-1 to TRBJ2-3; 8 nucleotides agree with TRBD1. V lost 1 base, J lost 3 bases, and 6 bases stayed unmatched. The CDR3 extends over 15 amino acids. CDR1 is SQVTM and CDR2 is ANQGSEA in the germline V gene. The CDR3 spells CSVEVGQVGTDTQYF. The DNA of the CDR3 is TGCAGCGTTGAAGTGGGACAGGTCGGTACAGATACGCAGTATTTT.

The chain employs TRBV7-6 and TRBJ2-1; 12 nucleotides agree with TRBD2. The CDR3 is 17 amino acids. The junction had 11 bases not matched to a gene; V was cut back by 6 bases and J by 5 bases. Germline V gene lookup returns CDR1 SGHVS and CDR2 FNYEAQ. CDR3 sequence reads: CASSYWTSGVLNNEQFF. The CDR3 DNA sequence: TGTGCCAGCAGTTACTGGACTAGCGGGGTCCTAAACAATGAGCAGTTCTTC.

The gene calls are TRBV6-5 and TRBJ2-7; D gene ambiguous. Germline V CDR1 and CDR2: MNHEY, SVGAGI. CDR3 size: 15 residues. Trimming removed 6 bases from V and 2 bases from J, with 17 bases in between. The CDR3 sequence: CASRETVVPPYEQYF. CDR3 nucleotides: TGTGCCAGCAGGGAAACAGTTGTGCCCCCCTACGAGCAGTACTTC.

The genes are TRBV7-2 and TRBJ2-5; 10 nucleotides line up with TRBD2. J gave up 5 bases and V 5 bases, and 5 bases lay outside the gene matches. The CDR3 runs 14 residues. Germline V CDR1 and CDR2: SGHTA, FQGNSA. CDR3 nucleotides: TGTGCCAGCAGCCCCAGACTAGCGGGTGAGACCCAGTACTTC. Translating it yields CASSPRLAGETQYF.

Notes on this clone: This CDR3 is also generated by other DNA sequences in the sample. The CDR3 region is CASSVESGLDTQYF. CDR3 in DNA: TGTGCCAGCAGCGTAGAGTCGGGTCTAGATACGCAGTATTTT. This chain connects TRBV9 to TRBJ2-3; no firm D call. The CDR3 sequence is 14 residues long. Germline assignment: CDR1 SGDLS and CDR2 YYNGEE. The germline V and J ends were trimmed by 0 bases and 5 bases, with 10 bases remaining between them.

As DNA, the CDR3 is TGTGCCAGCAGCGTAGGGGTGGAGGCCGAAGCTTTCTTT. This codes for CASSVGVEAEAFF. The rearrangement uses TRBV9 and TRBJ1-1; D not certain. This CDR3 has 13 amino acids. CDR1 is SGDLS, CDR2 YYNGEE, per germline. V was pared by 0 bases and J by 8 bases, with 11 bases between. Combining the CDR3 with reference TRBV9 and TRBJ1-1 gives the whole variable domain DSGVTQTPKHLITATGQRVTLRCSPRSGDLSVYWYQQSLDQGLQFLIQYYNGEERAKGNILERFSAQQFPDLHSELNLSSLELGDSALYFCASSVGVEAEAFFGQGTRLTVV.

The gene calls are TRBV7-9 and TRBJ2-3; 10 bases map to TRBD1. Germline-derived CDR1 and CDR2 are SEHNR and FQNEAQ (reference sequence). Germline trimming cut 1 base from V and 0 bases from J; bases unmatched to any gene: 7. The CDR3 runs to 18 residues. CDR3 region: CASSLGQGASSSTDTQYF. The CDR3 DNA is TGTGCCAGCAGCTTAGGACAGGGGGCGTCCTCTAGCACAGATACGCAGTATTTT.

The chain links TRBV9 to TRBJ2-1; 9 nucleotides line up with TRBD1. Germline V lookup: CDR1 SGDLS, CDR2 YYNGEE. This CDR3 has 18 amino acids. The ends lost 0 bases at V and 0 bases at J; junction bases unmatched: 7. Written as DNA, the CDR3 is TGTGCCAGCAGCGTAGCACAGGGGGCGGTTGGCTCCTACAATGAGCAGTTCTTC. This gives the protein CASSVAQGAVGSYNEQFF.

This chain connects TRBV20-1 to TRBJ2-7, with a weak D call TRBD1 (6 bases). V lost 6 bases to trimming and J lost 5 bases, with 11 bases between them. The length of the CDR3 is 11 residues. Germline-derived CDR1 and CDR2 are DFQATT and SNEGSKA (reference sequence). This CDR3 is CSAGQPNEQYF. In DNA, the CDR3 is TGCAGTGCCGGACAGCCCAACGAGCAGTACTTC.

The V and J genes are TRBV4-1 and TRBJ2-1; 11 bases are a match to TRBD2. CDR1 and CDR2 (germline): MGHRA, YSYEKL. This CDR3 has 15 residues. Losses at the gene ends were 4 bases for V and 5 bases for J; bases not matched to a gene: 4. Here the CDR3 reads CASSRLLAGDNEQFF. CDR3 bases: TGCGCCAGCAGCCGCCTACTAGCGGGGGACAATGAGCAGTTCTTC.

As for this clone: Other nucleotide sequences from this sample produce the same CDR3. CDR3 DNA sequence: TGTGCCAGCAGGGCCGGGACAGGGGGCTCCTACGAGCAGTACTTC. It codes for CASRAGTGGSYEQYF. This chain joins TRBV27 and TRBJ2-7, with 11 bases matching TRBD1. The CDR3 consists of 15 residues. The junction had 4 bases not matched to a gene; V was cut back by 6 bases and J by 0 bases. Germline V lookup: CDR1 MNHEY, CDR2 SMNVEV (reference sequence).

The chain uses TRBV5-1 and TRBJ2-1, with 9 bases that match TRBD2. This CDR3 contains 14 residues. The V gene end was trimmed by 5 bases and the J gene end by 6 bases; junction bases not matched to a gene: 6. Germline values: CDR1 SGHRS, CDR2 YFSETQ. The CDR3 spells CASSPVAGVNEQFF. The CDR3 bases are TGCGCCAGCAGTCCCGTAGCGGGGGTCAATGAGCAGTTCTTC.

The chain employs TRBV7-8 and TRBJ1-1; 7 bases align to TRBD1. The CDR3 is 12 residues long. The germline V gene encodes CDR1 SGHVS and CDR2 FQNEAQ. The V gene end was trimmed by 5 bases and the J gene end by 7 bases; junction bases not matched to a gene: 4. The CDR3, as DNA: TGTGCCAGCAGCAGACGGACAGGTGAAGCTTTCTTT. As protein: CASSRRTGEAFF.

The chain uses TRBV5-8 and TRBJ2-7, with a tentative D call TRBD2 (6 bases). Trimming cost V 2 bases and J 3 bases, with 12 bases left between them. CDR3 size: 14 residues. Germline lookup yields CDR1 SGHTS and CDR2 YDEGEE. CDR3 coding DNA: TGTGCCAGCAGCTTCGTTCGGGAGATCTACGAGCAGTACTTC. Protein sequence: CASSFVREIYEQYF.

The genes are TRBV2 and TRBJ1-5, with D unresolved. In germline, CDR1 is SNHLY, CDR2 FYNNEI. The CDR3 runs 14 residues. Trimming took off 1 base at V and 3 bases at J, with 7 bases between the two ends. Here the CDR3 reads CASSEGADNQPQHF. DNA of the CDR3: TGTGCCAGCAGTGAAGGGGCAGACAATCAGCCCCAGCATTTT.

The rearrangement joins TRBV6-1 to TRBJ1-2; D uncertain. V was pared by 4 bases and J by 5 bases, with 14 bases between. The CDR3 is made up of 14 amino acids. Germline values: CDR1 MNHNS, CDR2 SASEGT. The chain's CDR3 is CASSGVQDIYGYTF. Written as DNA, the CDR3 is TGTGCCAGCAGTGGAGTCCAGGATATTTATGGCTACACCTTC.

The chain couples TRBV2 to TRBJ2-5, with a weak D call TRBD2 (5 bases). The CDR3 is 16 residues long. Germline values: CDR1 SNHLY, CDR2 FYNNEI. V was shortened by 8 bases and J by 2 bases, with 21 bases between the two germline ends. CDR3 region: CASQRSGIDPQETQYF. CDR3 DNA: TGTGCCAGCCAACGATCGGGGATCGACCCTCAAGAGACCCAGTACTTC.

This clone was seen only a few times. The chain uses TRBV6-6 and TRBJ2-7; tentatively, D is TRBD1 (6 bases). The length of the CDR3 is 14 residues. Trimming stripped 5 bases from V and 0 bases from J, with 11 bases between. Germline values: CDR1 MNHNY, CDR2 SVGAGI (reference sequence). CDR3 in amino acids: CASSARGNSYEQYF. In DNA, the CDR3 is TGTGCCAGCAGTGCCAGGGGAAACTCCTACGAGCAGTACTTC.